The rows below give T cell receptor beta chains drawn from one sample of a study of blood T cell repertoires in COVID-19. Assay used: immunoSEQ multiplex PCR; TCRdb lists only in-frame clones, some missing. This sample has about 20,000 clones; 79% occur once, and the top ten carry 56%. Sequenced: peripheral blood. Receptors originate from a man older than 75 with acute or convalescent COVID-19. CDR3s leave out the opening cysteine and the closing phenylalanine or tryptophan. The D gene is left open where the match is weak.

j_gene: TRBJ1-2
v_gene: TRBV7-9
d_gene: -
CDR3aa: ASSLGLGQGYT

j_gene: TRBJ1-5
v_gene: TRBV3-1/TRBV3-2
d_gene: TRBD1
CDR3aa: ASAQGAGQPQH

j_gene: TRBJ2-7
v_gene: TRBV30
d_gene: TRBD2
CDR3aa: AWRASGPSSEQY

j_gene: TRBJ1-6
v_gene: TRBV7-2
d_gene: -
CDR3aa: ASSLGGSPLH

j_gene: TRBJ2-7
v_gene: TRBV6-5
d_gene: TRBD1
CDR3aa: ASTRQGEQY

j_gene: TRBJ2-7
v_gene: TRBV27
d_gene: TRBD2
CDR3aa: ASSPLMPRTSVTYEQY

j_gene: TRBJ2-1
v_gene: TRBV3-1/TRBV3-2
d_gene: TRBD2
CDR3aa: ASSQVWGGTGGNEQF

j_gene: TRBJ2-1
v_gene: TRBV6-2/TRBV6-3
d_gene: TRBD2
CDR3aa: ASSRLRSSGSLGEQF

j_gene: TRBJ1-2
v_gene: TRBV4-2
d_gene: -
CDR3aa: ASSQEYGGGYGYT

j_gene: TRBJ2-4
v_gene: TRBV3-1/TRBV3-2
d_gene: -
CDR3aa: ASSQDRDVGNIQY

j_gene: TRBJ2-1
v_gene: TRBV19
d_gene: -
CDR3aa: ATTRGSGYNEQF

j_gene: TRBJ2-1
v_gene: TRBV10-3
d_gene: -
CDR3aa: AISEVSEQF

j_gene: TRBJ2-3
v_gene: TRBV4-2
d_gene: TRBD1
CDR3aa: ASSQDSRRTGGVDTQY

j_gene: TRBJ2-5
v_gene: TRBV5-6
d_gene: -
CDR3aa: ASSSEWETQY

j_gene: TRBJ2-2
v_gene: TRBV19
d_gene: TRBD1
CDR3aa: ASSRKGTGGGSGELF

j_gene: TRBJ1-1
v_gene: TRBV12-5
d_gene: -
CDR3aa: ASALGGVGTEAF

j_gene: TRBJ2-7
v_gene: TRBV28
d_gene: TRBD2
CDR3aa: ASRLAGVVYEQY

j_gene: TRBJ1-1
v_gene: TRBV14
d_gene: -
CDR3aa: ASSRPGVNTEAF

j_gene: TRBJ2-1
v_gene: TRBV6-5
d_gene: -
CDR3aa: ASGRMASANEQF

j_gene: TRBJ2-1
v_gene: TRBV3-1/TRBV3-2
d_gene: TRBD1
CDR3aa: ASSPKDRVEQF

j_gene: TRBJ1-2
v_gene: TRBV6-6
d_gene: -
CDR3aa: ASSYRGRDYGYT

j_gene: TRBJ2-2
v_gene: TRBV7-2
d_gene: -
CDR3aa: ASSLAAPGAKLF

j_gene: TRBJ2-2
v_gene: TRBV6-5
d_gene: -
CDR3aa: ASIIQGSTGELF